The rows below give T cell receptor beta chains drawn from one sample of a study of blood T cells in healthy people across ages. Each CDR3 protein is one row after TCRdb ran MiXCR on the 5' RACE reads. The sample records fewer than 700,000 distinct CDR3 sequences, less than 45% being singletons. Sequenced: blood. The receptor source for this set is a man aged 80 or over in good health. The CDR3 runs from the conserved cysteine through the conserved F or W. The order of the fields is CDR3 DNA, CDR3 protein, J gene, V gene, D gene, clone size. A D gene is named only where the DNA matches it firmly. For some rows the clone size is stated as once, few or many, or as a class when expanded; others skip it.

CDR3 DNA: TGCGCCAGCAGCTTGCCGAGTTCGGGAGGACAGCCCTCCTACAATGAGCAGTTCTTC
CDR3 protein: CASSLPSSGGQPSYNEQFF
J gene: TRBJ2-1
V gene: TRBV5-1
D gene: .
clone size: few

CDR3 DNA: TGTGCCACCAGTGACCCCGGACAGGGAGCAGATACGCAGTATTTT
CDR3 protein: CATSDPGQGADTQYF
J gene: TRBJ2-3
V gene: TRBV24-1
D gene: TRBD1
clone size: many

CDR3 DNA: TGTGCCAGCAGCATAACGCAGGGCACCAAAAACATTCAGTACTTC
CDR3 protein: CASSITQGTKNIQYF
J gene: TRBJ2-4
V gene: TRBV28
D gene: .
clone size: .

CDR3 DNA: TGTGCCAGCAGCTTTCAGGGTATCGGGCGCCCAGATACGCAGTATTTT
CDR3 protein: CASSFQGIGRPDTQYF
J gene: TRBJ2-3
V gene: TRBV5-5
D gene: .
clone size: few

CDR3 DNA: TGCAGTGCTAGAGGAGCCGGGTCTGCGGGGGCCACAGATCAAGAGACCCAGTACTTC
CDR3 protein: CSARGAGSAGATDQETQYF
J gene: TRBJ2-5
V gene: TRBV20-1
D gene: .
clone size: .

CDR3 DNA: TGTGCCAGCAGCTTAGGCGTAGGGGCGAGCTCTGGAAACACCATATATTTT
CDR3 protein: CASSLGVGASSGNTIYF
J gene: TRBJ1-3
V gene: TRBV7-2
D gene: .
clone size: .

CDR3 DNA: TGCAGTGCCCAGGCGGCGAATGAGCAGTTCTTC
CDR3 protein: CSAQAANEQFF
J gene: TRBJ2-1
V gene: TRBV20-1
D gene: .
clone size: .

CDR3 DNA: TGTGCCAGCAGCCAAGATGTGGATACGCAGTATTTT
CDR3 protein: CASSQDVDTQYF
J gene: TRBJ2-3
V gene: TRBV4-2
D gene: .
clone size: many

CDR3 DNA: TGTGCCAGCAGCCCTACGGGAAGAGGAGAGCACTATGGCTACACCTTC
CDR3 protein: CASSPTGRGEHYGYTF
J gene: TRBJ1-2
V gene: TRBV28
D gene: .
clone size: .

CDR3 DNA: TGCAGTGCCCCGGGACTAGGAGGCGGGGAGCTGTTTTTT
CDR3 protein: CSAPGLGGGELFF
J gene: TRBJ2-2
V gene: TRBV20-1
D gene: TRBD2
clone size: .

CDR3 DNA: TGTGCCAGTCAACTCCCATCACCCATTGCATACTACGAGCAGTACTTC
CDR3 protein: CASQLPSPIAYYEQYF
J gene: TRBJ2-7
V gene: TRBV19
D gene: .
clone size: .

CDR3 DNA: TGTGCCAGCAGCGTAGCGGCTAGCTCCTACAATGAGCAGTACTTC
CDR3 protein: CASSVAASSYNEQYF
J gene: TRBJ2-7
V gene: TRBV9
D gene: .
clone size: once

CDR3 DNA: TGTGCCAGCAGCTTGGAGAAGTTCTCAAGTAGCCAAGAGACCCAGTACTTC
CDR3 protein: CASSLEKFSSSQETQYF
J gene: TRBJ2-5
V gene: TRBV5-6
D gene: .
clone size: few

CDR3 DNA: TGCAGCGTTGGGTCCGCTACCCAAGAGACCCAGTACTTC
CDR3 protein: CSVGSATQETQYF
J gene: TRBJ2-5
V gene: TRBV29-1
D gene: .
clone size: many

CDR3 DNA: TGCGCCAGCAGCCCATCAGGGACAGGGGTTTCACCCCTCCACTTT
CDR3 protein: CASSPSGTGVSPLHF
J gene: TRBJ1-6
V gene: TRBV5-1
D gene: TRBD1
clone size: .

CDR3 DNA: TGTGCCAGCAGCTCGCTGGAGGGTGAAAAACTGTTTTTT
CDR3 protein: CASSSLEGEKLFF
J gene: TRBJ1-4
V gene: TRBV5-5
D gene: .
clone size: .

CDR3 DNA: TGCAGCGTTACGGTCTACGAGCAGTACTTC
CDR3 protein: CSVTVYEQYF
J gene: TRBJ2-7
V gene: TRBV29-1
D gene: .
clone size: .

CDR3 DNA: TGTGCCAGCGTCTCCCGAGGACAGGGGGTTGTCGAGCAGTACTTC
CDR3 protein: CASVSRGQGVVEQYF
J gene: TRBJ2-7
V gene: TRBV13
D gene: TRBD1
clone size: .

CDR3 DNA: TGTGCCAGCAGCCAAGATGTCCGTAAGCTGAACACTGAAGCTTTCTTT
CDR3 protein: CASSQDVRKLNTEAFF
J gene: TRBJ1-1
V gene: TRBV3-1
D gene: .
clone size: few

CDR3 DNA: TGCAGTGCTAGCAGGGGAAATACGCAGTATTTT
CDR3 protein: CSASRGNTQYF
J gene: TRBJ2-3
V gene: TRBV20-1
D gene: .
clone size: few

CDR3 DNA: TGTGCCAGCAGCTTAGGTTCCCCTCGGGGAGTTAGTGAGCAGTTCTTC
CDR3 protein: CASSLGSPRGVSEQFF
J gene: TRBJ2-1
V gene: TRBV7-8
D gene: .
clone size: .

CDR3 DNA: TGTGCCAGCAGCCCTCAGAGGGGACGCTACAATGAGCAGTACTTC
CDR3 protein: CASSPQRGRYNEQYF
J gene: TRBJ2-7
V gene: TRBV7-9
D gene: .
clone size: .

CDR3 DNA: TGTGCCAGCAGTTTATCCGGGGCTGAATTTCCCTACGAGCAGTACTTC
CDR3 protein: CASSLSGAEFPYEQYF
J gene: TRBJ2-7
V gene: TRBV27
D gene: .
clone size: .

CDR3 DNA: TGCGCCAGCAGCTTTGGACAGGGTACAGGAGTGAATGAGCAGTTCTTC
CDR3 protein: CASSFGQGTGVNEQFF
J gene: TRBJ2-1
V gene: TRBV5-1
D gene: TRBD1
clone size: few

CDR3 DNA: TGCAGTGCTAGAGGACAGGTCCCCCTTCAAGAGACCCAGTACTTC
CDR3 protein: CSARGQVPLQETQYF
J gene: TRBJ2-5
V gene: TRBV20-1
D gene: .
clone size: few

CDR3 DNA: TGTGCCAGCAGCTTAAGCGGACAGAGGCTAGCGGGAGTGTCAGGGGAGCAGTTCTTC
CDR3 protein: CASSLSGQRLAGVSGEQFF
J gene: TRBJ2-1
V gene: TRBV13
D gene: TRBD2
clone size: .

CDR3 DNA: TGTGCCAGCAGCTTAGATGCGGGAGGGGACGCCTACGAGCAGTACTTC
CDR3 protein: CASSLDAGGDAYEQYF
J gene: TRBJ2-7
V gene: TRBV7-2
D gene: TRBD2
clone size: .

CDR3 DNA: TGTGCCATCAGCAGGGACAACCAAGAGACCCAGTACTTC
CDR3 protein: CAISRDNQETQYF
J gene: TRBJ2-5
V gene: TRBV10-3
D gene: .
clone size: .

CDR3 DNA: TGTGCCAGCAGCGATTGGACACTGGAGACCCAGTACTTC
CDR3 protein: CASSDWTLETQYF
J gene: TRBJ2-5
V gene: TRBV7-2
D gene: .
clone size: many

CDR3 DNA: TGTGCCAGCAGCCAACGCGTCTACCCACTCGGCGATACGCAGTATTTT
CDR3 protein: CASSQRVYPLGDTQYF
J gene: TRBJ2-3
V gene: TRBV4-2
D gene: .
clone size: few

CDR3 DNA: TGTGCCAGCAGCCGTCCCCAGAACTCCTACGAGCAGTACTTC
CDR3 protein: CASSRPQNSYEQYF
J gene: TRBJ2-7
V gene: TRBV3-1
D gene: .
clone size: once

CDR3 DNA: TGCAGTGCTAGAGAGGCTAACTACAATGAGCAGTTCTTC
CDR3 protein: CSAREANYNEQFF
J gene: TRBJ2-1
V gene: TRBV20-1
D gene: .
clone size: .

CDR3 DNA: TGTGCCAGCAGTGATTACAGGGGGGATGGCACCGGGGAGCTGTTTTTT
CDR3 protein: CASSDYRGDGTGELFF
J gene: TRBJ2-2
V gene: TRBV6-1
D gene: TRBD1
clone size: .

CDR3 DNA: TGTGCCACCAGTGAAGGCGGAACCTCCTACGAGCAGTACTTC
CDR3 protein: CATSEGGTSYEQYF
J gene: TRBJ2-7
V gene: TRBV24-1
D gene: .
clone size: few

CDR3 DNA: TGCAGTGCTCGGACTAGCGGGGCCCTAGCCAAAAACATTCAGTACTTC
CDR3 protein: CSARTSGALAKNIQYF
J gene: TRBJ2-4
V gene: TRBV20-1
D gene: TRBD2
clone size: .